Below, 6 T cell receptor beta chains from the same sample are listed, as sequenced in a study of identical twins. TCRdb reanalysed the 5' RACE reads using MiXCR and keeps one entry per CDR3 protein. This sample yields approximately 600,000 distinct CDR3 sequences, of which 9.6% are seen a single time; roughly 3% belongs to the top ten. Another study also made use of these data, one on yellow fever vaccine responses in identical twins.

Source material: PBMCs. All receptors derive from a woman aged 18-30 years in good health.

In its sample, this clonotype was seen many times. The chain combines TRBV7-2 with TRBJ1-5; TRBD1 matches 7 bases. The CDR3 loop spans 14 amino acids. V lost 5 bases, J lost 4 bases, and 5 bases stayed unmatched. Germline V gene sequence: CDR1 SGHTA, CDR2 FQGNSA. The chain's CDR3 is CASSVGTANQPQHF. The CDR3 DNA sequence: TGTGCCAGCAGCGTTGGGACAGCAAATCAGCCCCAGCATTTT.

This clonotype occurred many times. The chain combines TRBV7-2 with TRBJ2-4, with D unclear. CDR1 and CDR2 from the germline V gene are SGHTA and FQGNSA. V was cut by 2 bases and J by 7 bases, with 12 bases left in between. This CDR3 comprises 14 residues. The CDR3 DNA follows: TGTGCCAGCAGCTTAACGAACAGCCCGAACATTCAGTACTTC. This encodes CASSLTNSPNIQYF.

This clonotype was counted many times. The CDR3 loop reads CASSRWASYEQYF. The CDR3 coding sequence is TGTGCCAGCAGTAGATGGGCTTCCTACGAGCAGTACTTC. The chain employs TRBV27 and TRBJ2-7, with D unresolved. The germline CDR1 and CDR2 sequences are MNHEY and SMNVEV (reference sequence). This CDR3 contains 13 residues. Trimming stripped 5 bases from V and 1 base from J, with 9 bases between.

This clonotype was detected a few times. This chain uses TRBV5-6 with TRBJ2-1; 9 nucleotides align to TRBD2. The CDR3 contains 19 residues. The trim removed 1 base at V and 6 bases at J, leaving 17 bases unmatched. Per the germline V gene, CDR1 is SGHDT and CDR2 is YYEEEE. This CDR3 is CASSLSAGGPRYAGNEQFF. Here the CDR3 DNA reads TGTGCCAGCAGCTTGTCGGCGGGAGGGCCTCGGTACGCCGGCAATGAGCAGTTCTTC. Filled out from reference TRBV5-6 and TRBJ2-1, the complete variable domain reads DAGVTQSPTHLIKTRGQQVTLRCSPKSGHDTVSWYQQALGQGPQFIFQYYEEEERQRGNFPDRFSGHQFPNYSSELNVNALLLGDSALYLCASSLSAGGPRYAGNEQFFGPGTRLTVL.

The rearrangement links TRBV20-1 to TRBJ2-7; TRBD2 aligns across 9 bases. Trimming took 3 bases from V and 6 from J; bases not matched to a gene: 3. The length of the CDR3 is 12 residues. CDR1 DFQATT and CDR2 SNEGSKA come from the germline V gene (reference sequence). CDR3 sequence reads: CSASPSGTEQYF. The CDR3 nucleotides are TGCAGTGCTAGTCCTAGCGGGACCGAGCAGTACTTC.

There are many counts of this clonotype. The chain employs TRBV20-1 and TRBJ1-5; a weak D match, TRBD1 (5 bases). The CDR3 contains 15 residues. Per the germline V gene, CDR1 is DFQATT and CDR2 is SNEGSKA (reference sequence). V gave up 6 bases and J gave up 2 bases, with 17 bases separating them. The CDR3 sequence is CSARGRVGGNQPQHF. The CDR3 DNA reads TGCAGTGCCCGCGGCAGGGTCGGGGGCAATCAGCCCCAGCATTTT.